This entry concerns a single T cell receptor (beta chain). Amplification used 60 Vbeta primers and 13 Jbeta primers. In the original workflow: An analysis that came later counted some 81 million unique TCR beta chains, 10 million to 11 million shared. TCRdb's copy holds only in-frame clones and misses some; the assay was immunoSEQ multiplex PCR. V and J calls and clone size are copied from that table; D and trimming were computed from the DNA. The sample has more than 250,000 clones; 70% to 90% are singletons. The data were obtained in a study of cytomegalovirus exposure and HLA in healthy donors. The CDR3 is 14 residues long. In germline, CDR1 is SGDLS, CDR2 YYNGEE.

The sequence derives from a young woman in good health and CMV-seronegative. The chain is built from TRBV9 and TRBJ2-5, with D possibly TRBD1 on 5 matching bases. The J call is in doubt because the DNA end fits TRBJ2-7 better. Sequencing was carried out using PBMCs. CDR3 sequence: CASSPKGNPYEQYF. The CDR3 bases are TGTGCCAGCAGCCCCAAGGGGAATCCCTACGAGCAGTACTTC.